A single sample gave rise to the 3 T cell receptor beta chains below, sequenced in a study of Ad26.COV2.S vaccination and SARS-CoV-2 variants. The protocol was immunoSEQ multiplex PCR, while the TCRdb copy is restricted to in-frame clones and leaves out a portion. The sample carries more than 300,000 clones, over 80% recorded once. Documented treatment: about 20 received Ad26.COV2.S at low or high dose, single or two shots; about 5 received placebo; per-sample allocation not given. Sampling was performed 63 days after the first vaccine or placebo injection. The sample here was peripheral blood, taken in a trial of Ad26.COV2.S vaccine versus placebo. These receptors were obtained from a person between 18 and 60 years old who received the Ad26.COV2.S COVID-19 vaccine or a placebo.

The CDR3: CASKGFPCYGYTF. The DNA of the CDR3 is TGTGCCAGCAAGGGGTTCCCTTGCTATGGCTACACCTTC. This chain joins TRBV6-4 and TRBJ1-2; a weak D match, TRBD1 (5 bases). The germline CDR1 and CDR2 sequences are MRHNA and SNTAGT. V was trimmed by 7 bases and J by 4 bases, leaving 13 bases between them. The CDR3 runs 13 residues.

The gene calls are TRBV6-6 and TRBJ1-1; D unclear. Germline V gene lookup returns CDR1 MNHNY and CDR2 SVGAGI (reference sequence). This CDR3 is 12 amino acids long. V was pared by 6 bases and J by 3 bases, with 8 bases between. CDR3 coding DNA: TGTGCCAGCAGACAGAGGGACACTGAAGCTTTCTTT. This translates into CASRQRDTEAFF.

This chain joins TRBV2 and TRBJ1-3; 8 bases line up with TRBD1. Germline trimming cut 11 bases from V and 0 bases from J; bases unmatched to any gene: 12. The CDR3 consists of 16 residues. Germline CDR1 is SNHLY and CDR2 is FYNNEI. This chain's CDR3 is CAGSVAGGPSGNTIYF. CDR3 DNA: TGTGCCGGAAGCGTGGCAGGGGGCCCCTCTGGAAACACCATATATTTT.